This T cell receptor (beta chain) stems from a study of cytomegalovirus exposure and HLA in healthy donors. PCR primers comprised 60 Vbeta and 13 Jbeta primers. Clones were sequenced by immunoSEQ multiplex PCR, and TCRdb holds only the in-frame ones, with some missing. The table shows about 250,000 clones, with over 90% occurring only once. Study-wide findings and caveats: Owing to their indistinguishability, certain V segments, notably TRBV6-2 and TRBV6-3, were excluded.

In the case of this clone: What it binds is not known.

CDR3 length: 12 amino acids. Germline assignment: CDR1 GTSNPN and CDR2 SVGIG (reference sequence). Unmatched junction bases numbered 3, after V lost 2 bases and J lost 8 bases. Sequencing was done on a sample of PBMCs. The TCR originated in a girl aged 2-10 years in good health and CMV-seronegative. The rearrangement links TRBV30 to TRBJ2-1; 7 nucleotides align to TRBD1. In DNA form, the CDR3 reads TGTGCCTGGAGTCGCCAGGGGGATGAGCAGTTCTTC. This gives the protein CAWSRQGDEQFF. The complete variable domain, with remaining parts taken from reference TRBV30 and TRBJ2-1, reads SQTIHQWPATLVQPVGSPLSLECTVEGTSNPNLYWYRQAAGRGLQLLFYSVGIGQISSEVPQNLSASRPQDRQFILSSKKLLLSDSGFYLCAWSRQGDEQFFGPGTRLTVL.